One and the same sample provided the 31 T cell receptor beta chains below, sequenced in a study of identical twins. TCRdb reanalysed the 5' RACE reads using MiXCR and keeps one entry per CDR3 protein. The data contain approximately 700,000 distinct CDR3 sequences, roughly 18% of them singletons. The data were also submitted as part of a second study, on T cells expressing NK-cell markers.

Input material: PBMCs. Every receptor here comes from a woman younger than 30 in good health.

This clonotype has only a few counts. The chain is built from TRBV9 and TRBJ2-7, with D hard to call. CDR1 and CDR2 (germline): SGDLS, YYNGEE. V gave up 0 bases and J gave up 5 bases, with 15 bases separating them. CDR3 size: 15 residues. The CDR3 DNA reads as TGTGCCAGCAGCGTAGTGCCGGACCGGACCGACGAGCAGTACTTC. Translating gives CASSVVPDRTDEQYF.

V gene TRBV2 combines with J gene TRBJ1-3; D remains unclear. There are 11 residues in the CDR3. V was shortened by 8 bases and J by 4 bases, with 6 bases between the two germline ends. Germline V gene lookup returns CDR1 SNHLY and CDR2 FYNNEI. CDR3 amino acids: CASPVGNTIYF. The CDR3 DNA reads as TGTGCCAGCCCCGTGGGAAACACCATATATTTT.

The CDR3 sequence is CASKKTGARTGELFF. The CDR3 coding sequence is TGTGCCAGCAAGAAGACAGGGGCGAGGACCGGGGAGCTGTTTTTT. The gene calls are TRBV25-1 and TRBJ2-2; 8 positions match TRBD1. Unmatched junction bases numbered 9, after V lost 7 bases and J lost 5 bases. This CDR3 region has 15 residues. Per the germline V gene, CDR1 is MGHDK and CDR2 is SYGVNS.

V is TRBV12-3 or TRBV12-4 and J is TRBJ1-4; 7 bases are a match to TRBD1. V shed 6 bases, J shed 0 bases, and the junction held 10 bases outside the gene matches. This CDR3 has 17 amino acids. Here the CDR3 DNA reads TGTGCCAGCAGCCCCGACAGGGACCTAACAACTAATGAAAAACTGTTTTTT. This sequence encodes CASSPDRDLTTNEKLFF.

This clonotype has ten or more counts. This chain connects TRBV12-3 or TRBV12-4 to TRBJ2-2; weak D call: TRBD2 (5 bases). The CDR3 covers 12 residues. V was clipped by 6 bases and J by 8 bases, with 10 bases between them. CDR3 amino acids: CASSRRGGELFF. The CDR3 bases are TGTGCCAGCAGCCGGAGAGGGGGGGAGCTGTTTTTT.

This clonotype came up a few times. This sequence joins TRBV12-3 or TRBV12-4 and TRBJ1-1; 8 bases align to TRBD1. V lost 6 bases to trimming and J lost 5 bases; unmatched junction nucleotides: 8. This CDR3 comprises 14 residues. CDR3 sequence: CASSLGQVGTEAFF. In DNA form, the CDR3 reads TGTGCCAGCAGCCTGGGACAGGTTGGGACTGAAGCTTTCTTT.

The V gene is TRBV10-3, the J gene TRBJ1-2; maybe TRBD1 (5 bases). Per germline, CDR1 ENHRY and CDR2 SYGVKD. The CDR3 contains 16 residues. V lost 10 bases and J 4 bases, leaving 25 bases between the germline ends. CDR3 sequence (DNA): TGTGCCACCGACCTGGGGGGAGGCCGAACCTCCTATGGCTACACCTTC. It yields the protein CATDLGGGRTSYGYTF.

V is TRBV6-2 or TRBV6-3 and J is TRBJ2-7, with 10 bases fitting TRBD1. The CDR3 consists of 15 residues. Looked up from germline, CDR1 is MNHEY and CDR2 is SVGEGT. Unmatched junction bases numbered 6, after V lost 4 bases and J lost 3 bases. The CDR3 is CASSSGDRGLYEQYF. The CDR3 DNA reads TGTGCCAGCAGTTCTGGGGACAGGGGACTCTACGAGCAGTACTTC.

This clonotype has a handful of counts. V gene TRBV20-1 combines with J gene TRBJ2-3; TRBD2 matches at 11 bases. The CDR3 consists of 17 residues. The V gene's germline CDR1 is DFQATT and CDR2 SNEGSKA (reference sequence). V lost 0 bases to trimming and J lost 4 bases; unmatched junction nucleotides: 9. In DNA, the CDR3 is TGCAGTGCTAGAGATTTTACTAGCGGGAGTAGTGCAGATACGCAGTATTTT. Protein: CSARDFTSGSSADTQYF.

The chain combines TRBV5-1 with TRBJ2-3; 13 bases line up with TRBD2. The germline V gene encodes CDR1 SGHRS and CDR2 YFSETQ. The CDR3 consists of 16 residues. The V gene end was trimmed by 0 bases and the J gene end by 6 bases; junction bases not matched to a gene: 4. Here the CDR3 reads CASSLGATSGRDTQYF. CDR3 nucleotide sequence: TGCGCCAGCAGCTTGGGGGCGACTAGCGGGAGGGATACGCAGTATTTT.

The V call is TRBV7-2, the J call TRBJ2-3; TRBD2 aligns across 13 bases. V dropped 3 bases and J dropped 3; count of bases not matched to a gene: 9. The CDR3 runs to 18 residues. Per germline, CDR1 SGHTA and CDR2 FQGNSA. The CDR3 spells CASSFALLAGGPTDTQYF. In DNA, the CDR3 is TGTGCCAGCAGCTTTGCCCTACTAGCGGGAGGGCCTACAGATACGCAGTATTTT.

This clonotype was detected only a few times. The V gene is TRBV5-6, the J gene TRBJ1-1; TRBD1 might be the D (6 bases). CDR3 length: 14 residues. V lost 4 bases and J 7 bases, leaving 17 bases between the germline ends. Germline assignment: CDR1 SGHDT and CDR2 YYEEEE. As DNA, the CDR3 is TGTGCCAGCAGCCGGCTGTGGGGGGCGGTTGAAGCTTTCTTT. Protein sequence: CASSRLWGAVEAFF.

The rearrangement uses TRBV10-3 and TRBJ1-1; D gene unclear. Germline V gene lookup returns CDR1 ENHRY and CDR2 SYGVKD. V was pared by 8 bases and J by 0 bases, with 4 bases between. This CDR3 is 11 amino acids long. CDR3 bases: TGTGCCATCTCTGTGAACACTGAAGCTTTCTTT. It yields the protein CAISVNTEAFF.

This clonotype was observed a few times. The chain combines TRBV5-1 with TRBJ1-5, with 7 bases matching TRBD1. J gave up 8 bases and V 4 bases, and 9 bases lay outside the gene matches. Germline CDR1 SGHRS, CDR2 YFSETQ. This CDR3 comprises 14 residues. This CDR3 is CASSLQGVEEPQHF. CDR3 DNA: TGCGCCAGCAGCCTGCAGGGGGTGGAGGAGCCCCAGCATTTT.

The rearrangement links TRBV15 to TRBJ2-2; D unresolved. V was trimmed by 5 bases and J by 6 bases, leaving 16 bases between them. The germline V gene encodes CDR1 LNHNV and CDR2 YYDKDF (reference sequence). This CDR3 is built from 15 residues. In DNA form, the CDR3 reads TGTGCCACCAGCGCAACCCGGCAGGACCCCGGGGAGCTGTTTTTT. This codes for CATSATRQDPGELFF.

The chain couples TRBV29-1 to TRBJ1-1; D ambiguous. V was pared by 6 bases and J by 4 bases, with 9 bases between. The length of the CDR3 is 11 residues. Germline V gives CDR1 SQVTM, CDR2 ANQGSEA. CDR3 in amino acids: CSVDKSTEAFF. The CDR3 bases are TGCAGCGTGGATAAGTCCACTGAAGCTTTCTTT.

The genes are TRBV12-3 or TRBV12-4 and TRBJ2-2; D might be TRBD1 or TRBD2, each matching 6 bases. The CDR3 runs 15 residues. The V gene lost 1 base and the J gene lost 6 bases, with 12 bases spanning the gap. CDR3 in DNA: TGTGCCAGCAGTTTAGGACCACGGGGGCCCGGGGAGCTGTTTTTT. Translated: CASSLGPRGPGELFF.

In this sample, this clonotype turned up a few times. V gene TRBV5-1 combines with J gene TRBJ2-4, with D possibly being TRBD1 or TRBD2 (5 bases each). This CDR3 comprises 15 residues. V lost 5 bases to trimming and J lost 8 bases, with 20 bases between them. Germline assignment: CDR1 SGHRS and CDR2 YFSETQ. The CDR3 coding sequence is TGCGCCAGCAGAGGTCCGGGGCCGAGTTCGGACATTCAGTACTTC. Protein: CASRGPGPSSDIQYF. Drawing the rest from reference TRBV5-1 and TRBJ2-4, the complete variable domain is KAGVTQTPRYLIKTRGQQVTLSCSPISGHRSVSWYQQTPGQGLQFLFEYFSETQRNKGNFPGRFSGRQFSNSRSEMNVSTLELGDSALYLCASRGPGPSSDIQYFGAGTRLSVL.

This chain uses TRBV7-9 with TRBJ1-5; no clear D. Germline V CDR1 and CDR2: SEHNR, FQNEAQ (reference sequence). The CDR3 extends over 13 amino acids. Trimming cost V 2 bases and J 5 bases, with 7 bases left between them. The CDR3 nucleotides are TGTGCCAGCAGCTTAAGGCTGGATCAGCCCCAGCATTTT. It yields the protein CASSLRLDQPQHF.

In this sample, this clonotype turned up a few times. The chain links TRBV30 to TRBJ2-7; the D gene is possibly TRBD1 (7 bases). Per the germline V gene, CDR1 is GTSNPN and CDR2 is SVGIG (reference sequence). This CDR3 is 14 amino acids long. Trimming cost V 4 bases and J 2 bases, with 15 bases left between them. The CDR3 loop reads CAWTEQGTAYEQYF. In DNA form, the CDR3 reads TGTGCCTGGACCGAACAGGGGACTGCCTACGAGCAGTACTTC.

This chain connects TRBV20-1 to TRBJ2-7; D not resolved. CDR3 length equals 14 residues. Germline V gene lookup returns CDR1 DFQATT and CDR2 SNEGSKA (reference sequence). V was shortened by 5 bases and J by 3 bases, with 17 bases between the two germline ends. As DNA, the CDR3 is TGCAGTGCTCCCAAGTCGACGGTAATCTACGAGCAGTACTTC. This sequence encodes CSAPKSTVIYEQYF.

There are many counts of this clonotype. The chain joins TRBV6-5 to TRBJ2-7; D is uncertain. The germline V gene has CDR1 MNHEY and CDR2 SVGAGI. V was shortened by 3 bases and J by 3 bases, with 12 bases between the two germline ends. The CDR3 spans 14 residues. The chain's CDR3 is CASSYKHGHYEQYF. The CDR3, as DNA: TGTGCCAGCAGTTATAAACACGGTCACTACGAGCAGTACTTC.

This rearrangement joins TRBV6-5 to TRBJ1-5, with unresolved D. Trimming removed 4 bases from V and 3 bases from J, with 7 bases in between. Germline V gene lookup returns CDR1 MNHEY and CDR2 SVGAGI. The CDR3 contains 13 residues. For the CDR3, the DNA is TGTGCCAGCAGTTGGGCCTACAATCAGCCCCAGCATTTT. Protein: CASSWAYNQPQHF.

The gene calls are TRBV12-3 or TRBV12-4 and TRBJ2-3; the match to TRBD2 covers 9 bases. This CDR3 spans 19 amino acids. DNA for the CDR3: TGTACCTTCAGTTTAGCTACGCGGGGGGGCTGGAGCGGTAGGAATACGCAGTATTTT. This codes for CTFSLATRGGWSGRNTQYF.

The rearrangement links TRBV6-4 to TRBJ1-5; D gene ambiguous. This CDR3 comprises 13 residues. In germline, CDR1 is MRHNA, CDR2 SNTAGT. V shed 3 bases and J shed 2 bases, with 5 bases lying between them. CDR3 sequence: CASSEEGNQPQHF. CDR3 sequence (DNA): TGTGCCAGCAGTGAGGAGGGCAATCAGCCCCAGCATTTT.

V is TRBV2 and J is TRBJ2-2, with 7 bases fitting TRBD2. CDR1 is SNHLY, CDR2 FYNNEI, per germline. Germline trimming cut 6 bases from V and 2 bases from J; bases unmatched to any gene: 15. The CDR3 runs 18 residues. CDR3 region: CASSGGPRLAANTGELFF. The CDR3 nucleotides read TGTGCCAGCAGCGGCGGCCCTAGACTAGCCGCCAACACCGGGGAGCTGTTTTTT.

V gene TRBV2 combines with J gene TRBJ2-1; the match to TRBD2 covers 8 bases. Germline CDR1 reads SNHLY; CDR2 reads FYNNEI. Losses at the gene ends were 0 bases for V and 4 bases for J; bases not matched to a gene: 2. The CDR3 is made up of 15 amino acids. The CDR3 DNA reads as TGTGCCAGCAGTGAAGCCAAGCGGGGGTACAATGAGCAGTTCTTC. This translates into CASSEAKRGYNEQFF.

V and J are TRBV20-1 and TRBJ1-4; D is unclear. The CDR3 covers 13 residues. V lost 3 bases, J lost 6 bases, and 11 bases lay in between. Germline CDR1 reads DFQATT; CDR2 reads SNEGSKA (reference sequence). CDR3 residues: CSASEPGDEKLFF. The CDR3 coding sequence is TGCAGTGCTAGTGAGCCGGGAGATGAAAAACTGTTTTTT.

The table lists this clonotype with a few counts. A junction end diverges from the germline sequence, so it may reflect a read error. The V and J genes are TRBV12-3 or TRBV12-4 and TRBJ1-6; D is uncertain. This CDR3 has 12 residues. The CDR3 here is CASSLAGPPPHF. CDR3 sequence (DNA): TGTGCCAGCAGTTTAGCAGGCCCACCCCCCCACTTT.

The chain joins TRBV5-6 to TRBJ2-6; perhaps TRBD1 as D (5 bases). The V and J ends lost 1 base and 2 bases respectively, with 13 bases between them. From germline, CDR1 is SGHDT and CDR2 YYEEEE. CDR3 length: 17 amino acids. This chain's CDR3 is CASSLMGPLAGANVLTF. For the CDR3, the DNA is TGTGCCAGCAGCTTGATGGGGCCCCTCGCTGGGGCCAACGTCCTGACTTTC. The full variable domain, its missing parts supplied by reference TRBV5-6 and TRBJ2-6, is DAGVTQSPTHLIKTRGQQVTLRCSPKSGHDTVSWYQQALGQGPQFIFQYYEEEERQRGNFPDRFSGHQFPNYSSELNVNALLLGDSALYLCASSLMGPLAGANVLTFGAGSRLTVL.

The gene calls are TRBV7-2 and TRBJ1-2; no clear D. CDR3 length equals 12 residues. The germline V gene has CDR1 SGHTA and CDR2 FQGNSA. Trimming took 11 bases from V and 1 from J, leaving 11 bases between them. Here the CDR3 reads CALREYNYGYTF. CDR3 nucleotide sequence: TGTGCCCTCAGAGAATATAACTATGGCTACACCTTC. The entire variable domain, with the rest obtained from reference TRBV7-2 and TRBJ1-2, is as follows: GAGVSQSPSNKVTEKGKDVELRCDPISGHTALYWYRQSLGQGLEFLIYFQGNSAPDKSGLPSDRFSAERTGGSVSTLTIQRTQQEDSAVYLCALREYNYGYTFGSGTRLTVV.